One and the same sample provided the 23 T cell receptor beta chains below, sequenced in a study of T cells in Graves' hyperthyroidism and ophthalmopathy. Researchers took RNA transcripts and amplified the TCR beta CDR3 regions from them. Carried out on the TCR CDR3, a first-round RT-PCR used the HTBI primer set. MiXCR, applied by TCRdb to the multiplex PCR reads, yields one record per CDR3 protein. This table has around 500,000 distinct CDR3 sequences, about 14% appearing once. The specimen was blood. These receptors all come from a woman aged 40 to 55 with Graves' hyperthyroidism.

This clonotype was seen many times. This chain links TRBV25-1 with TRBJ2-7; 8 bases are a match to TRBD1. Looked up from germline, CDR1 is MGHDK and CDR2 is SYGVNS. This CDR3 has 17 amino acids. The V and J ends lost 1 base and 4 bases, in that order; junction bases with no gene match: 12. The CDR3 bases are TGTGCCAGCAGTGAATGGACAGGGCCGAACAAAGGTTACGAGCAGTACTTC. It encodes CASSEWTGPNKGYEQYF.

The sample holds many counts of this clonotype. The chain is built from TRBV5-1 and TRBJ2-7, with 7 bases matching TRBD1. Germline loops: CDR1 SGHRS, CDR2 YFSETQ. The CDR3 is 14 residues long. V shed 3 bases and J 2 bases; nucleotides not matched to a gene: 5. CDR3 amino acids: CASSWDSLAYEQYF. CDR3 nucleotide sequence: TGCGCCAGCAGCTGGGACAGCTTAGCCTACGAGCAGTACTTC.

This clonotype has just a few counts. J is TRBJ1-5 and V is TRBV20-1, with 7 positions matching TRBD1. V was pared by 3 bases and J by 0 bases, with 5 bases of the junction left unmatched. Germline CDR1 DFQATT, CDR2 SNEGSKA (reference sequence). The length of the CDR3 is 15 residues. The CDR3: CSASQGTVSNQPQHF. CDR3 DNA sequence: TGCAGTGCTAGCCAAGGGACAGTTAGCAATCAGCCCCAGCATTTT.

This clonotype was observed at least ten times. This sequence joins TRBV7-9 and TRBJ1-2; 7 nucleotides match TRBD1. The germline V gene encodes CDR1 SEHNR and CDR2 FQNEAQ (reference sequence). V was pared by 5 bases and J by 6 bases, with 9 bases of the junction left unmatched. The CDR3 totals 14 residues. CDR3 sequence: CASSPPDRAHGYTF. The CDR3 DNA reads as TGTGCCAGCAGCCCGCCCGACAGGGCGCATGGCTACACCTTC.

This clonotype was counted a few times. The genes are TRBV6-1 and TRBJ2-3; D remains unclear. From germline, CDR1 is MNHNS and CDR2 SASEGT. Trimming cost V 7 bases and J 3 bases, with 17 bases left between them. This CDR3 has 15 residues. The CDR3 DNA is TGTGCCAGCACCCCCTATAGTAGTGGGACAGATACGCAGTATTTT. This sequence encodes CASTPYSSGTDTQYF.

This chain links TRBV12-3 or TRBV12-4 with TRBJ1-2; 9 nucleotides match TRBD1. Trimming cost V 3 bases and J 4 bases; bases outside gene matches: 12. There are 17 residues in the CDR3. The CDR3 protein is CASSFGSGTGRLYGYTF. Written as DNA, the CDR3 is TGTGCCAGCAGTTTCGGCTCCGGGACAGGGCGGCTCTATGGCTACACCTTC.

Note on this clonotype: A much larger clone sits a single nucleotide away, making a read error possible. The chain carries TRBV6-1 and TRBJ2-1, with D perhaps TRBD2 (5 bases). This CDR3 is 15 amino acids long. With 7 bases removed from V and 8 bases from J, the gap between germline ends came to 21 bases. The germline V gene has CDR1 MNHNS and CDR2 SASEGT. The DNA for the CDR3 is TGTGCCAGCACCCTCTCCGGGGTAGGTATGGATGAGCAGTTCTTC. This encodes CASTLSGVGMDEQFF.

Ten or more counts support this clonotype. J is TRBJ2-1 and V is TRBV12-3 or TRBV12-4; a possible D gene is TRBD1 (7 bases). The germline V and J ends were trimmed by 3 bases and 0 bases, with 27 bases remaining between them. CDR3 length equals 21 residues. The CDR3 DNA reads TGTGCCAGCAGTTTCCCCTCCGACAGGGTACGGGAGAAGGGCTCCTACAATGAGCAGTTCTTC. Protein sequence: CASSFPSDRVREKGSYNEQFF.

This clonotype was observed a few times. The chain links TRBV18 to TRBJ1-4; D is possibly TRBD1 (6 bases). Germline CDR1 is KGHSH and CDR2 is LQKENI. This CDR3 has 15 residues. The V and J ends lost 4 bases and 8 bases respectively, with 17 bases between them. DNA of the CDR3: TGTGCCAGCTCACTTCAACAGGGAGGTAGCGAAAAACTGTTTTTT. Encoded protein: CASSLQQGGSEKLFF.

This clonotype was counted many times. The J gene is TRBJ2-1, the V gene TRBV27; the D call may be TRBD1 or TRBD2 (5 bases each). V lost 1 base, J lost 7 bases, and 8 bases lay in between. This CDR3 has 13 amino acids. CDR1 is MNHEY and CDR2 is SMNVEV in the germline V gene (reference sequence). The CDR3 DNA follows: TGTGCCAGCAGTTTATATTGGGGGAATGAGCAGTTCTTC. It yields the protein CASSLYWGNEQFF.

This clonotype appeared many times. This rearrangement joins TRBV7-8 to TRBJ2-1, with 10 nucleotides matching TRBD1. This CDR3 region has 15 residues. Germline V gene sequence: CDR1 SGHVS, CDR2 FQNEAQ. V dropped 5 bases and J dropped 3; count of bases not matched to a gene: 4. CDR3 amino acids: CASSADRGNYNEQFF. CDR3 DNA: TGTGCCAGCAGCGCGGACAGGGGGAACTACAATGAGCAGTTCTTC. Filled out from reference TRBV7-8 and TRBJ2-1, the complete variable domain reads GAGVSQSPRYKVAKRGQDVALRCDPISGHVSLFWYQQALGQGPEFLTYFQNEAQLDKSGLPSDRFFAERPEGSVSTLKIQRTQQEDSAVYLCASSADRGNYNEQFFGPGTRLTVL.

Only a few counts were recorded for this clonotype. A much larger clone sits a single nucleotide away, making a read error possible. J is TRBJ2-7 and V is TRBV5-1; 7 positions match TRBD1. The CDR3 length is 15 residues. The germline gives CDR1 SGHRS, CDR2 YFSETQ. CDR3 bases: TGTGCCAGCAGGCCTCTTGCCCGGGACAGCAACGAGCAGTACTTC. Its protein product is CASRPLARDSNEQYF.

This clonotype was recorded a few times. This chain uses TRBV5-4 with TRBJ2-5; D may correspond to TRBD1 or TRBD2 (5 bases each). CDR3 length: 14 amino acids. Germline lookup yields CDR1 SGHNT and CDR2 YYREEE (reference sequence). V gave up 4 bases and J gave up 1 base, with 11 bases separating them. This CDR3 is CASSVRDLQETQYF. The DNA of the CDR3 is TGTGCCAGCAGCGTTCGGGACCTCCAAGAGACCCAGTACTTC.

In this sample, this clonotype turned up many times. CDR3 in amino acids: CAWSSGGTGDEKLFF. CDR3 nucleotide sequence: TGTGCCTGGAGTAGTGGGGGGACAGGGGACGAAAAACTGTTTTTT. The chain employs TRBV30 and TRBJ1-4, with 10 nucleotides matching TRBD1. The CDR3 sequence is 15 residues long. Germline-derived CDR1 and CDR2 are GTSNPN and SVGIG (reference sequence). V trimming: 2 bases; J trimming: 8 bases; junction bases outside the gene matches: 8.

This clonotype has at least ten counts. The rearrangement uses TRBV27 and TRBJ1-1, with 7 positions matching TRBD1. The germline gives CDR1 MNHEY, CDR2 SMNVEV (reference sequence). Losses at the gene ends were 8 bases for V and 5 bases for J; bases not matched to a gene: 8. The CDR3 is 13 amino acids. The CDR3 coding sequence is TGTGCCAGCTCTGGACAGGAGGTAACTGAAGCTTTCTTT. Protein: CASSGQEVTEAFF.

This clonotype was seen ten or more times. The chain recombines TRBV6-1 with TRBJ1-1, with D possibly matching TRBD1 (5 bases). Germline V gene lookup returns CDR1 MNHNS and CDR2 SASEGT. This CDR3 comprises 16 residues. V shed 5 bases and J shed 0 bases, with 16 bases lying between them. DNA of the CDR3: TGTGCCAGCAGTAAAGGCCGGGGGTGGATGAACACTGAAGCTTTCTTT. This codes for CASSKGRGWMNTEAFF.

This clonotype occurred a few times. V usage is TRBV19 and J usage is TRBJ2-6; tentative D call: TRBD1 (5 bases). This CDR3 comprises 17 residues. Germline V gives CDR1 LNHDA, CDR2 SQIVND (reference sequence). V lost 5 bases and J 0 bases, leaving 14 bases between the germline ends. The DNA of the CDR3 is TGTGCCAGTAGTGAGTGGGGCAGTCCCTCTGGGGCCAACGTCCTGACTTTC. This codes for CASSEWGSPSGANVLTF.

Ten or more counts support this clonotype. The chain recombines TRBV5-1 with TRBJ2-5; 7 bases match TRBD2. Germline V CDR1 and CDR2: SGHRS, YFSETQ. The CDR3 loop spans 15 amino acids. Losses at the gene ends were 0 bases for V and 5 bases for J; bases not matched to a gene: 7. This CDR3 is CASSLADSSGETQYF. The CDR3, as DNA: TGCGCCAGCAGCTTGGCCGACAGTAGCGGGGAGACCCAGTACTTC. The whole variable domain, filled in from reference TRBV5-1 and TRBJ2-5, reads KAGVTQTPRYLIKTRGQQVTLSCSPISGHRSVSWYQQTPGQGLQFLFEYFSETQRNKGNFPGRFSGRQFSNSRSEMNVSTLELGDSALYLCASSLADSSGETQYFGPGTRLLVL.

This clonotype was detected ten times or more. The rearrangement joins TRBV28 to TRBJ2-7, with a tentative D call TRBD2 (6 bases). The CDR3 totals 13 residues. CDR1 MDHEN and CDR2 SYDVKM come from the germline V gene. V lost 2 bases and J lost 6, with 11 bases in between. The CDR3 region is CASSLNQGGEQYF. DNA for the CDR3: TGTGCCAGCAGTTTAAACCAGGGAGGCGAGCAGTACTTC.

Many counts were recorded for this clonotype. The V gene is TRBV9, the J gene TRBJ2-1; D is possibly TRBD2 (6 bases). From germline, CDR1 is SGDLS and CDR2 YYNGEE. Trimming stripped 0 bases from V and 3 bases from J, with 10 bases between. The CDR3 has 15 amino acids. Here the CDR3 DNA reads TGTGCCAGCAGCGTAGGGAGGGGCAGCTACAATGAGCAGTTCTTC. It specifies CASSVGRGSYNEQFF.

This clonotype came up many times. V is TRBV5-1 and J is TRBJ2-7; 11 nucleotides match TRBD2. Germline V gene data show CDR1 as SGHRS and CDR2 as YFSETQ. V gave up 0 bases and J gave up 6 bases; unmatched junction bases: 8. The CDR3 has 16 residues. The CDR3 region is CASSLEVLAGGGEQYF. In nucleotides, the CDR3 is TGCGCCAGCAGCTTGGAGGTTCTAGCGGGAGGTGGCGAGCAGTACTTC.

Many counts were recorded for this clonotype. The rearrangement links TRBV30 to TRBJ1-3; D may be TRBD1 (5 bases). CDR1 is GTSNPN and CDR2 is SVGIG in the germline V gene (reference sequence). The CDR3 sequence is 15 residues long. V was clipped by 3 bases and J by 0 bases, with 12 bases between them. The CDR3 DNA follows: TGTGCCTGGAGCCGCCCGGGGCACTCTGGAAACACCATATATTTT. Amino acids: CAWSRPGHSGNTIYF.

This clonotype was picked up many times. The chain combines TRBV12-3 or TRBV12-4 with TRBJ2-5; perhaps TRBD2 as D (6 bases). The CDR3 spans 14 residues. The V end was cut by 3 bases, the J end by 5 bases, with 13 bases between. This CDR3 is CASSFRRGGETQYF. DNA of the CDR3: TGTGCCAGCAGTTTCAGGCGTGGGGGGGAGACCCAGTACTTC.